Listed below are T cell receptor beta chains from one sample, sequenced in a study of T cell repertoires and HLA-DP antigens. Here immunoSEQ multiplex PCR was the method, and the copy in TCRdb shows in-frame clones only, minus some. Here the sample spans about 89,000 clones, approximately 89% being singletons. Their specific antigens are unknown. The sequenced sample consisted of CD4+ T cells from PBMCs. These receptors came from a man aged 45-65 years in good health and CMV-seronegative. Each CDR3 is given with its conserved first and last residue. The D gene is left open where the match is weak. Expanded clones get a size class; other rows say once, few or many, or leave the size out.

TRBJ1-4	-	-	TRBV2	TGTGCCAGCAGTGCCGAGAATAATGAAAAACTGTTTTTT	CASSAENNEKLFF
TRBJ2-2	-	-	TRBV11-1	TGTGCCAGCAGCTTACACACCGGGGAGCTGTTTTTT	CASSLHTGELFF
TRBJ2-2	-	TRBD2	TRBV5-8	TGTGCCAGCAGCCGAAAACCCGGGACTAGCGTCACCGGGGAGCTGTTTTTT	CASSRKPGTSVTGELFF
TRBJ1-6	-	-	TRBV28	TGTGCCAGCAGTTGGAGTACAAGGACTAATTCACCCCTCCACTTT	CASSWSTRTNSPLHF
TRBJ1-5	-	-	TRBV30	TGTGCCTGGAGTGGGAATAGCAATCAGCCCCAGCATTTT	CAWSGNSNQPQHF
TRBJ1-6	few	-	TRBV14	TGTGCCAGCAGTCCAGGACAGAATGGGTCACCCCTCCACTTT	CASSPGQNGSPLHF
TRBJ1-4	-	-	TRBV7-9	TGTGCCAGCAGCCACGGACGGCAGGGTGCAACTAATGAAAAACTGTTTTTT	CASSHGRQGATNEKLFF
TRBJ1-5	-	-	TRBV10-2	TGCGCCAGCAGTGCCGAGGGGCTAAGCAATCAGCCCCAGCATTTT	CASSAEGLSNQPQHF
TRBJ2-3	-	TRBD2	TRBV7-2	TGTGCCAGCAGCTCCGCCGGGACTAGGAGCACAGATACGCAGTATTTT	CASSSAGTRSTDTQYF
TRBJ2-5	-	TRBD2	TRBV7-2	TGTGCCAGCAGCTTACAAAGCGGGAGTACGGGGACCCAGTACTTC	CASSLQSGSTGTQYF
TRBJ2-1	once	-	TRBV7-6	TGTGCCAGCAGCTTACCGGGGATGAATGAGCAGTTCTTC	CASSLPGMNEQFF
TRBJ1-1	once	-	TRBV7-2	TGTGCCAGCAGCGCCCCGGGACCCGGGGGCACTGAAGCTTTCTTT	CASSAPGPGGTEAFF
TRBJ1-1	-	-	TRBV4-2	TGTGCCAGCAGCCAAGAAGAACGGGGCGGCGCTGAAGCTTTCTTT	CASSQEERGGAEAFF
TRBJ2-7	-	TRBD1	TRBV27	TGTGCCAGCAGTTTATTCACCGGGACAGGGGGCGAGCAGTACTTC	CASSLFTGTGGEQYF
TRBJ2-3	-	-	TRBV28	TGTGCCAGCAGTTCCAGGGTCAGACGGAGCACAGATACGCAGTATTTT	CASSSRVRRSTDTQYF
TRBJ1-4	-	-	TRBV21-1	TGTGCCAGCATAGACAGGGATGGAGAAAAACTGTTTTTT	CASIDRDGEKLFF
TRBJ1-4	-	-	TRBV19	TGTGCCAGTAGGAAGAGCCTAGGGGACCAGAAACTGTTTTTT	CASRKSLGDQKLFF
TRBJ2-2	once	-	TRBV11-2	TGTGCCAGCAGCTCGACCAACACCGGGGAGCTGTTTTTT	CASSSTNTGELFF
TRBJ1-1	-	-	TRBV15	TGTGCCACCAGCTTTCCTGCAAGAAACACTGAAGCTTTCTTT	CATSFPARNTEAFF
TRBJ2-5	-	TRBD1	TRBV10-3	TGTGCCATAGCCGGGACAGAAGAGACCCAGTACTTC	CAIAGTEETQYF
TRBJ1-2	-	TRBD1	TRBV7-9	TGTGCCAGCAGCCACATGGGACAGGGGTATTTCGACTATGGCTACACCTTC	CASSHMGQGYFDYGYTF
TRBJ2-1	-	TRBD2	TRBV18	TGTGCCAGCTCACCACTTGCGGGGGGCTACAATGAGCAGTTCTTC	CASSPLAGGYNEQFF
TRBJ1-6	-	-	TRBV7-2	TGTGCCAGCACCCAACACGCGACCTATAATTCACCCCTCCACTTT	CASTQHATYNSPLHF
TRBJ1-1	-	TRBD1	TRBV28	TGTGCCAGCATTGAGGGGGCTTTGAACACTGAAGCTTTCTTT	CASIEGALNTEAFF
TRBJ2-5	-	TRBD2	TRBV5-1	TGCGCCAGCAGCTTGGGGACTAGCGGGGGTCAAGAGACCCAGTACTTC	CASSLGTSGGQETQYF
TRBJ2-3	-	-	TRBV20-1	TGCAGTGCTAGTTGGTTGAATACGCAGTATTTT	CSASWLNTQYF
TRBJ1-5	once	-	TRBV18	TGTGCCAGCTCACCCATGGAGGGTATCGGCAATCAGCCCCAGCATTTT	CASSPMEGIGNQPQHF
TRBJ1-4	-	-	TRBV5-1	TGCGCCAGCAGCTTAGTCGACAGAAAAGAAAAACTGTTTTTT	CASSLVDRKEKLFF
TRBJ1-1	-	-	TRBV19	TGTGCCAGTAGTCTGGCCACCTTGAACACTGAAGCTTTCTTT	CASSLATLNTEAFF
TRBJ2-7	-	-	TRBV19	TGTGCCAGTTCGCGGGCGAAATCCTACGAGCAGTACTTC	CASSRAKSYEQYF
TRBJ1-2	-	TRBD1	TRBV7-2	TGTGCCAGCAGCTTAGGACAGGGGGTTCAATATGGCTACACCTTC	CASSLGQGVQYGYTF
TRBJ1-6	-	-	TRBV18	TGTGCCAGCTCACCAAAAGAAGGGTCTTCACCCCTCCACTTT	CASSPKEGSSPLHF